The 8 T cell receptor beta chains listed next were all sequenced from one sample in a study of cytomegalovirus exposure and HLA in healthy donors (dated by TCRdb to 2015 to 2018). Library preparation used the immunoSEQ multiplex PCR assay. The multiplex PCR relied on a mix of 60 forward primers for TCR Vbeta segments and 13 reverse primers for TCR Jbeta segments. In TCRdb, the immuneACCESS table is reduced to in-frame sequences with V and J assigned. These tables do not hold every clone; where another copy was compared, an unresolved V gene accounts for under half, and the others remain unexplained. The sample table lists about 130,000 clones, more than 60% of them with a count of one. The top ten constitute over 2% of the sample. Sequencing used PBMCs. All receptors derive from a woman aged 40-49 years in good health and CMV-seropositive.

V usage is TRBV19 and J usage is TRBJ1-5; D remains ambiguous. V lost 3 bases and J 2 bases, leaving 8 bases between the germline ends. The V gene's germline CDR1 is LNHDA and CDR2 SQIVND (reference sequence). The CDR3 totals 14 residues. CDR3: CASSIDNRNQPQHF. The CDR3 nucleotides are TGTGCCAGTAGTATTGACAATCGCAATCAGCCCCAGCATTTT.

The DNA of the CDR3 is TGTGCCAGCTCTCCGGGACTCCAGGACACCGGGGAGCTGTTTTTT. Translation gives CASSPGLQDTGELFF. V usage is TRBV18 and J usage is TRBJ2-2; D may be TRBD2 (6 bases). V gave up 6 bases and J gave up 3 bases, with 14 bases separating them. This CDR3 spans 15 amino acids. Germline V gene lookup returns CDR1 KGHSH and CDR2 LQKENI.

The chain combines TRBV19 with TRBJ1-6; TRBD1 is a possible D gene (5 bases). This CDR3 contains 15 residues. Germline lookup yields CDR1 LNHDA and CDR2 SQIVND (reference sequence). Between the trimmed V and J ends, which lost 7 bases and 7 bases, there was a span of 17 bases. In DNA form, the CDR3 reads TGTGCCAGTAAGGGGCGAGAACAGTTGAATTCACCCCTCCACTTT. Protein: CASKGREQLNSPLHF.

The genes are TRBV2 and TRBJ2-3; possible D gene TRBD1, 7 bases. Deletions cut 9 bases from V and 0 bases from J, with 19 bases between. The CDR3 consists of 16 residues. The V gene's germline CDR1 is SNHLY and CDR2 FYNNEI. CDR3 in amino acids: CARGMEGARSTDTQYF. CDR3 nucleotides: TGTGCCAGGGGGATGGAGGGGGCCCGGAGCACAGATACGCAGTATTTT.

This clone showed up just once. CDR3 protein: CASSPRLAGPPGNEQFF. DNA of the CDR3: TGCGCCAGCAGCCCCCGACTAGCGGGACCGCCTGGGAATGAGCAGTTCTTC. The rearrangement uses TRBV4-3 and TRBJ2-1, with 11 positions matching TRBD2. CDR1 and CDR2 (germline): LGHNA, YSLEER. The CDR3 is 17 residues long. V lost 4 bases to trimming and J lost 7 bases; unmatched junction nucleotides: 12.

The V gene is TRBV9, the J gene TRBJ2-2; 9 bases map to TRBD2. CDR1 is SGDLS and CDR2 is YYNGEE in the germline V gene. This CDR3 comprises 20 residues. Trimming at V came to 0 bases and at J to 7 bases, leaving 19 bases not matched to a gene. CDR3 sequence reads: CASSVGPTAGGLGASGELFF. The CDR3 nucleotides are TGTGCCAGCAGCGTAGGGCCCACGGCGGGGGGGCTCGGTGCAAGCGGGGAGCTGTTTTTT.

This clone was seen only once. In nucleotides, the CDR3 is TGTGCCAGCAGCCTAGGACGAGGGAGGGCCGGTGAGCAGTACTTC. Protein product: CASSLGRGRAGEQYF. The rearrangement links TRBV7-2 to TRBJ2-7, with 7 bases that match TRBD2. This CDR3 comprises 15 residues. Germline V CDR1 and CDR2: SGHTA, FQGNSA. Trimming removed 5 bases from V and 7 bases from J; junction bases left unmatched: 14.

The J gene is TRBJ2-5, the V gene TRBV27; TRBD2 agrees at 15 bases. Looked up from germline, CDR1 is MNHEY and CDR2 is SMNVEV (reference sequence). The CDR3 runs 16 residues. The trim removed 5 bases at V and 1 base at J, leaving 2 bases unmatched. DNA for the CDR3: TGTGCCAGCAGTCTGGGACTAGCGGGGGGCCAAGAGACCCAGTACTTC. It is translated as CASSLGLAGGQETQYF.